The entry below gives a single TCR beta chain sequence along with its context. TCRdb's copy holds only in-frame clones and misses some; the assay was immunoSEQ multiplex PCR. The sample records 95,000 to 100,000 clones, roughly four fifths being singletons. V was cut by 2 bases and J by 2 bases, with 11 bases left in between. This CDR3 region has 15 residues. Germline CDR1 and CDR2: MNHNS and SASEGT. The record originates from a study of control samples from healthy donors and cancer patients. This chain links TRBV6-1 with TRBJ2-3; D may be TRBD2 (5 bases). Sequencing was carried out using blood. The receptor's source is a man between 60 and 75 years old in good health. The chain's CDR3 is CASSESVANTDTQYF. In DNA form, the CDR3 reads TGTGCCAGCAGTGAATCCGTAGCGAACACAGATACGCAGTATTTT.